The rows below give T cell receptor beta chains drawn from one sample of a study of CD8+CD57+ T cells in acquired aplastic anemia. TCRdb reprocessed the reads with MiXCR, giving one entry per CDR3 protein. This sample has about 150,000 distinct CDR3 sequences, with around 47% found just once. The specimen sequenced was sorted CD4+, CD8+, or CD8+CD57+ T cells (not recorded which) from PBMCs. Receptor source: a human donor with aplastic anemia. Each CDR3 is given with its conserved first and last residue. Each record gives: J gene, D gene, clone size, V gene, CDR3 protein, CDR3 DNA. The D gene is left open where the match is weak. Expanded clones get a size class; other rows say once, few or many, or leave the size out.

j_call: TRBJ2-7; d_call: TRBD2; clone_size: -; v_call: TRBV29-1; cdr3_aa: CSASLAGDRDYEQYF; cdr3_nt: TGCAGTGCCTCACTAGCGGGGGACAGGGACTACGAGCAGTACTTC
j_call: TRBJ2-2; d_call: -; clone_size: many; v_call: TRBV19; cdr3_aa: CASNGHPANTGELFF; cdr3_nt: TGTGCCAGTAATGGACACCCAGCGAACACCGGGGAGCTGTTTTTT
j_call: TRBJ2-1; d_call: TRBD1; clone_size: -; v_call: TRBV7-7; cdr3_aa: CASSLDRGTYNEQFF; cdr3_nt: TGTGCCAGCAGCTTAGACAGGGGGACCTACAATGAGCAGTTCTTC
j_call: TRBJ2-7; d_call: -; clone_size: many; v_call: TRBV11-2; cdr3_aa: CASSLESRAEQYF; cdr3_nt: TGTGCCAGCAGCTTAGAGTCCAGGGCCGAGCAGTACTTC
j_call: TRBJ2-5; d_call: -; clone_size: -; v_call: TRBV9; cdr3_aa: CASSVGGTHGGETQYF; cdr3_nt: TGTGCCAGCAGCGTAGGGGGGACTCACGGGGGAGAGACCCAGTACTTC
j_call: TRBJ1-1; d_call: -; clone_size: many; v_call: TRBV20-1; cdr3_aa: CSAYTRTTEAFF; cdr3_nt: TGCAGTGCATACACAAGAACCACTGAAGCTTTCTTT
j_call: TRBJ1-6; d_call: TRBD1; clone_size: many; v_call: TRBV13; cdr3_aa: CASSSDTGTENSPLHF; cdr3_nt: TGTGCCAGCAGCTCAGATACCGGGACAGAAAATTCACCCCTCCACTTT
j_call: TRBJ1-4; d_call: -; clone_size: -; v_call: TRBV18; cdr3_aa: CASSRESGEKLFF; cdr3_nt: TGTGCCAGCTCAAGGGAGTCGGGTGAAAAACTGTTTTTT
j_call: TRBJ1-1; d_call: -; clone_size: -; v_call: TRBV7-2; cdr3_aa: CASFREETEAFF; cdr3_nt: TGTGCCAGCTTCCGGGAGGAGACTGAAGCTTTCTTT
j_call: TRBJ1-5; d_call: -; clone_size: many; v_call: TRBV7-2; cdr3_aa: CASGRGGNQPQHF; cdr3_nt: TGTGCTTCGGGGAGGGGAGGCAATCAGCCCCAGCATTTT
j_call: TRBJ1-2; d_call: -; clone_size: -; v_call: TRBV5-1; cdr3_aa: CASSLEPRQAGGYTF; cdr3_nt: TGCGCCAGCAGCTTGGAACCCCGGCAGGCGGGGGGCTACACCTTC
j_call: TRBJ2-7; d_call: -; clone_size: few; v_call: TRBV10-3; cdr3_aa: CATGYGQGGYEQYF; cdr3_nt: TGTGCCACTGGGTACGGGCAGGGAGGCTACGAGCAGTACTTC
j_call: TRBJ2-5; d_call: -; clone_size: many; v_call: TRBV20-1; cdr3_aa: CSARGDSGSQYF; cdr3_nt: TGCAGTGCTAGAGGGGACTCCGGCTCCCAGTACTTC
j_call: TRBJ2-1; d_call: -; clone_size: few; v_call: TRBV15; cdr3_aa: CATSREGQGSTDTQFF; cdr3_nt: TGTGCCACCAGCCGAGAGGGGCAGGGGAGCACAGATACGCAGTTCTTC
j_call: TRBJ1-3; d_call: -; clone_size: many; v_call: TRBV29-1; cdr3_aa: CSVDYRGTIYF; cdr3_nt: TGCAGCGTTGATTACCGAGGGACCATATATTTT
j_call: TRBJ1-2; d_call: -; clone_size: once; v_call: TRBV6-2/TRBV6-3; cdr3_aa: CASSYTPARSGYTF; cdr3_nt: TGTGCCAGCAGTTATACCCCTGCAAGAAGTGGCTACACCTTC
j_call: TRBJ2-2; d_call: -; clone_size: -; v_call: TRBV6-2/TRBV6-3; cdr3_aa: CASSYSKWDRRSVRTGELFF; cdr3_nt: TGTGCCAGCAGTTACTCGAAGTGGGACCGCCGCTCGGTTCGGACCGGGGAGCTGTTTTTT
j_call: TRBJ2-3; d_call: -; clone_size: many; v_call: TRBV20-1; cdr3_aa: CSARDGRSRTDTQYF; cdr3_nt: TGCAGTGCTAGGGACGGGAGAAGCCGCACAGATACGCAGTATTTT
j_call: TRBJ1-5; d_call: -; clone_size: -; v_call: TRBV5-6; cdr3_aa: CASSLGGSNQPRHF; cdr3_nt: TGTGCCAGCAGCTTGGGAGGTAGCAATCAGCCCCGGCATTTT
j_call: TRBJ2-3; d_call: -; clone_size: many; v_call: TRBV7-9; cdr3_aa: CASSLGGGPTDTQYF; cdr3_nt: TGTGCCAGCAGCTTAGGGGGGGGCCCGACAGATACGCAGTATTTT
j_call: TRBJ1-2; d_call: TRBD1; clone_size: -; v_call: TRBV10-3; cdr3_aa: CAIRTGYGYTF; cdr3_nt: TGTGCCATCAGGACAGGGTACGGCTACACCTTC
j_call: TRBJ2-5; d_call: -; clone_size: -; v_call: TRBV24-1; cdr3_aa: CATSDVRGVPQETQYF; cdr3_nt: TGTGCCACCAGTGATGTTCGAGGGGTTCCCCAAGAGACCCAGTACTTC
j_call: TRBJ2-7; d_call: -; clone_size: -; v_call: TRBV5-5; cdr3_aa: CASSAGQYEQYF; cdr3_nt: TGTGCCAGCAGCGCGGGACAGTACGAGCAGTACTTC
j_call: TRBJ2-6; d_call: -; clone_size: many; v_call: TRBV5-1; cdr3_aa: CASSPGHPGQTLSGANVLTF; cdr3_nt: TGCGCCAGCAGCCCGGGCCACCCGGGGCAGACACTTTCTGGGGCCAACGTCCTGACTTTC
j_call: TRBJ2-7; d_call: TRBD1; clone_size: -; v_call: TRBV7-2; cdr3_aa: CASSSTGTGVLYEQYF; cdr3_nt: TGTGCCAGCAGCTCCACCGGGACAGGGGTCCTCTACGAGCAGTACTTC
j_call: TRBJ2-7; d_call: -; clone_size: -; v_call: TRBV20-1; cdr3_aa: CSAHPRTSYEQYF; cdr3_nt: TGCAGTGCCCACCCCCGCACGTCCTACGAGCAGTACTTC
j_call: TRBJ2-3; d_call: TRBD2; clone_size: -; v_call: TRBV2; cdr3_aa: CASSPMTSGTDTQYF; cdr3_nt: TGTGCCAGCAGTCCGATGACTAGCGGCACAGATACGCAGTATTTT
j_call: TRBJ1-2; d_call: TRBD1; clone_size: -; v_call: TRBV10-3; cdr3_aa: CAISPGQGGYGYTF; cdr3_nt: TGTGCCATCAGCCCTGGACAGGGGGGCTATGGCTACACCTTC
j_call: TRBJ2-3; d_call: TRBD2; clone_size: many; v_call: TRBV6-1; cdr3_aa: CASSDLGTSGTDTQYF; cdr3_nt: TGTGCCAGCAGTGATCTCGGGACTAGCGGCACAGATACGCAGTATTTT
j_call: TRBJ2-5; d_call: -; clone_size: -; v_call: TRBV10-2; cdr3_aa: CASSVGQYQETQYF; cdr3_nt: TGCGCCAGCAGTGTAGGACAGTACCAAGAGACCCAGTACTTC
j_call: TRBJ1-6; d_call: TRBD1; clone_size: many; v_call: TRBV12-5; cdr3_aa: CASGLRTGSSPLHF; cdr3_nt: TGTGCTAGTGGTCTCCGGACAGGGTCCTCACCCCTCCACTTT
j_call: TRBJ2-1; d_call: -; clone_size: few; v_call: TRBV11-2; cdr3_aa: CASSLDSGQLGNEQFF; cdr3_nt: TGTGCCAGCAGCTTAGATTCCGGACAGTTAGGGAATGAGCAGTTCTTC